The source of this T cell receptor beta chain is a study of beta chain features in type 1 diabetes. This clone was seen a single time. It is unclear where the CDR3 begins or ends on the DNA, so no DNA is shown, and the CDR3 is as TCRdb lists it. Every isolated RNA sample was fully reverse transcribed, so sequencing captured expressed TCRB transcripts. TCRdb's copy holds only in-frame clones and misses some; the assay was immunoSEQ multiplex PCR. This table holds 900,000 or so clones, around a sixth found once. Inclusive of both ends, the CDR3 amounts to 15 amino acids. Germline V gene lookup returns CDR1 SEHNR and CDR2 FQNEAQ (reference sequence).

Sequencing input: naive CD4+ T cells from blood. The TCR originated in a young woman in good health. The chain links TRBV7-9 to TRBJ2-2; no check of the table's D call, TRBD2, against the DNA was made. CDR3: CASSPARISPGSCFF.